The 16 T cell receptor beta chains in this list originate from one sample, sequenced in a study of blood T cell repertoires in COVID-19 (dated by TCRdb to 2019 to 2021). Receptor libraries were prepared by the immunoSEQ multiplex PCR assay. TCRdb stores this immuneACCESS table with in-frame sequences only. Part of the clones is absent; in the studies checked, under half of the shortfall reflects unresolved V genes, and no reason is known for the rest. The sample table contains some 190,000 clones; only one count was recorded for over 75% of them. Approximately 5.6% of the sample rests with the top ten. Sequencing used peripheral blood. Source of these receptors: a woman in her forties who had recovered from COVID-19.

V gene TRBV11-1 combines with J gene TRBJ2-7; no clear D. Trimming took 5 bases from V and 8 from J, leaving 13 bases between them. The CDR3 runs 12 residues. Germline CDR1 reads SGHAT; CDR2 reads FQDESV (reference sequence). The DNA for the CDR3 is TGTGCCAGCAGCCCCTCTTTTCCTAAGCAGTACTTC. Translated, it gives CASSPSFPKQYF.

Only a few counts were recorded for this clone. The genes are TRBV5-1 and TRBJ2-2; 11 positions agree with TRBD2. Trimming removed 4 bases from V and 5 bases from J; junction bases left unmatched: 13. The germline CDR1 and CDR2 sequences are SGHRS and YFSETQ. CDR3 size: 18 residues. CDR3: CASSHTLLAGEGTGELFF. CDR3 sequence (DNA): TGCGCCAGCAGCCACACATTACTAGCGGGAGAGGGGACCGGGGAGCTGTTTTTT.

The chain's CDR3 is CASSPTGMNTEAFF. The CDR3 bases are TGTGCCAGCTCACCGACAGGGATGAACACTGAAGCTTTCTTT. The chain employs TRBV18 and TRBJ1-1, with 7 bases that match TRBD1. The CDR3 totals 14 residues. The germline V gene has CDR1 KGHSH and CDR2 LQKENI. Germline trimming cut 3 bases from V and 0 bases from J; bases unmatched to any gene: 1.

The chain has TRBV19 and TRBJ1-2; TRBD1 matches at 7 bases. After removal of 5 bases from V and 3 bases from J, the junction contained 9 bases not matched to a gene. The germline CDR1 and CDR2 sequences are LNHDA and SQIVND (reference sequence). This CDR3 has 15 residues. The CDR3 nucleotides read TGTGCCAGTAGTTTAAGACAGGGCGACTACTATGGCTACACCTTC. Its protein is CASSLRQGDYYGYTF.

The chain joins TRBV3-1 (or the pseudogene TRBV3-2) to TRBJ2-7; the D gene is possibly TRBD2 (6 bases). The germline gives CDR1 LGHDT, CDR2 YNNKEL (reference sequence). Trimming removed 3 bases from V and 3 bases from J, with 15 bases in between. The CDR3 sequence is 15 residues long. The CDR3 DNA reads TGTGCCAGCAGCCACAAATCAGGAGGGTTCTACGAGCAGTACTTC. Translating it yields CASSHKSGGFYEQYF.

The chain joins TRBV27 to TRBJ1-5; TRBD1 matches at 8 bases. The CDR3 is made up of 14 amino acids. The V segment lost 5 bases and the J segment 7 bases; nucleotides outside the gene matches: 7. Per germline, CDR1 MNHEY and CDR2 SMNVEV (reference sequence). The CDR3 DNA sequence: TGTGCCAGCAGTAAAGGGACAGGTATCCAGCCCCAGCATTTT. This sequence encodes CASSKGTGIQPQHF.

This clone was counted a single time. The chain has TRBV28 and TRBJ1-2, with TRBD1 identical over 8 bases. The ends lost 8 bases at V and 7 bases at J; junction bases unmatched: 9. Looked up from germline, CDR1 is MDHEN and CDR2 is SYDVKM. The CDR3 is 13 residues long. CDR3 in amino acids: CASRGQGSSGYTF. The CDR3 nucleotides are TGTGCCAGCCGTGGACAGGGATCGTCTGGCTACACCTTC.

The V and J genes are TRBV2 and TRBJ1-1; D is ambiguous. V was trimmed by 6 bases and J by 0 bases, leaving 8 bases between them. Germline lookup yields CDR1 SNHLY and CDR2 FYNNEI. The CDR3 is 13 residues long. The CDR3: CASSTKLNTEAFF. CDR3 DNA: TGTGCCAGCAGCACTAAGCTGAACACTGAAGCTTTCTTT.

The rearrangement links TRBV30 to TRBJ1-1; D may be TRBD1 (5 bases). Germline CDR1 reads GTSNPN; CDR2 reads SVGIG (reference sequence). The CDR3 is 12 amino acids. Trimming shortened V by 0 bases and J by 11 bases, and 13 bases separated the two germline ends. CDR3 amino acids: CAWSVFGEGAFF. The CDR3 DNA is TGTGCCTGGAGTGTCTTTGGGGAGGGGGCTTTCTTT.

The count of this clone is one. The chain uses TRBV2 and TRBJ2-7; TRBD1 agrees at 7 bases. CDR1 is SNHLY and CDR2 is FYNNEI in the germline V gene. CDR3 length: 13 residues. V shed 6 bases and J 7 bases; nucleotides not matched to a gene: 9. The CDR3 DNA is TGTGCCAGCAGCCAAATGGACAGGTCGGAGCAGTACTTC. It yields the protein CASSQMDRSEQYF.

The rearrangement joins TRBV3-1 (or the pseudogene TRBV3-2) to TRBJ1-6, with 9 bases identical to TRBD1. The CDR3 length is 16 residues. The germline gives CDR1 LGHDT, CDR2 YNNKEL (reference sequence). The trim removed 0 bases at V and 7 bases at J, leaving 4 bases unmatched. CDR3 protein: CASSQDGTGLNSPLHF. The CDR3 DNA follows: TGTGCCAGCAGCCAAGATGGGACAGGGCTCAATTCACCCCTCCACTTT.

The V gene is TRBV19, the J gene TRBJ2-1; 9 bases align to TRBD2. The germline V gene encodes CDR1 LNHDA and CDR2 SQIVND (reference sequence). This CDR3 region has 14 residues. V lost 5 bases, J lost 4 bases, and 3 bases stayed unmatched. DNA for the CDR3: TGTGCCAGTAGTGAGGGACTAGCATACAATGAGCAGTTCTTC. Amino acid sequence: CASSEGLAYNEQFF. The full variable domain, with the rest looked up from reference TRBV19 and TRBJ2-1, is DGGITQSPKYLFRKEGQNVTLSCEQNLNHDAMYWYRQDPGQGLRLIYYSQIVNDFQKGDIAEGYSVSREKKESFPLTVTSAQKNPTAFYLCASSEGLAYNEQFFGPGTRLTVL.

The chain joins TRBV5-6 to TRBJ2-7; 8 bases align to TRBD2. CDR1 is SGHDT, CDR2 YYEEEE, per germline. The CDR3 totals 18 residues. J was trimmed by 3 bases and V by 3 bases; bases with no gene match: 17. The CDR3 reads CASSSIRLAISGLYEQYF. In nucleotides, the CDR3 is TGTGCCAGCAGCTCAATCAGACTAGCGATCTCGGGTCTCTACGAGCAGTACTTC.

This clone was observed a single time. J is TRBJ2-3 and V is TRBV6-4; D is ambiguous. Germline CDR1 is MRHNA and CDR2 is SNTAGT. V was pared by 6 bases and J by 1 base, with 11 bases between. The CDR3 has 14 amino acids. The CDR3 loop is CASSSRVGTDTQYF. Written as DNA, the CDR3 is TGTGCCAGCAGCTCCCGGGTGGGCACAGATACGCAGTATTTT.

DNA for the CDR3: TGTGCCAGCAGCGTATATACGAGGGGGACCGGCGCAGATACGCAGTATTTT. Translating gives CASSVYTRGTGADTQYF. The chain combines TRBV2 with TRBJ2-3; D perhaps matches TRBD1 (6 bases). The CDR3 totals 17 residues. V was shortened by 6 bases and J by 4 bases, with 23 bases between the two germline ends. Looked up from germline, CDR1 is SNHLY and CDR2 is FYNNEI.

The chain combines TRBV4-3 with TRBJ1-1; TRBD1 might be the D (5 bases). Trimming pared 0 bases from V and 6 bases from J, leaving 17 bases between. The CDR3 is made up of 16 amino acids. Germline V gene lookup returns CDR1 LGHNA and CDR2 YSLEER. In nucleotides, the CDR3 is TGCGCCAGCAGCCAAGATCGGGAGGGGCTCATAGCTGAAGCTTTCTTT. Translating it yields CASSQDREGLIAEAFF.